The entry that follows covers one T cell receptor (beta chain) sequence. This sample is drawn from a study of blood T cell repertoires in COVID-19. Background on the study: PBMCs, B-cell-depleted T cells, or T cells provided the cDNA or gDNA that made up the material.

The study drew participants aged about 18 to 90 years from under 30 US areas. Assay: immunoSEQ multiplex PCR; the TCRdb copy retains only in-frame clones and omits some. This sample has hundreds of thousands of clones, with around 92% found just once. The germline V gene encodes CDR1 MNHEY and CDR2 SMNVEV (reference sequence). There are 16 residues in the CDR3. Trimming took off 1 base at V and 3 bases at J, with 16 bases between the two ends. The clonotype was recovered from a woman aged 30 to 39 who had recovered from COVID-19. The genes are TRBV27 and TRBJ2-7, with a tentative D call TRBD1 (6 bases). The sequencing input was PBMCs or T cells enriched from blood (not recorded which). The CDR3 nucleotides read TGTGCCAGCAGTTTATGGGGGACAAATATTAACTACGAGCAGTACTTC. It yields the protein CASSLWGTNINYEQYF.